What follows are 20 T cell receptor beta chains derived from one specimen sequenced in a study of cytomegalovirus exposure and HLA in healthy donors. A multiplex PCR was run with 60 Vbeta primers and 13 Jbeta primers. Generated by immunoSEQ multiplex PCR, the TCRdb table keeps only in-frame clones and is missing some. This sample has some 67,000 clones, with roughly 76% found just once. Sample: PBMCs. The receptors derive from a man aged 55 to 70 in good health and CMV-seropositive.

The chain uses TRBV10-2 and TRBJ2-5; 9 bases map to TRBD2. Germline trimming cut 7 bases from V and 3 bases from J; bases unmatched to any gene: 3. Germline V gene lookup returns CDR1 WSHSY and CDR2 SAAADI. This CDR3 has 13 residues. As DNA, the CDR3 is TGCGCCAGCACCCTAGCGGGGAAAGAGACCCAGTACTTC. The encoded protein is CASTLAGKETQYF.

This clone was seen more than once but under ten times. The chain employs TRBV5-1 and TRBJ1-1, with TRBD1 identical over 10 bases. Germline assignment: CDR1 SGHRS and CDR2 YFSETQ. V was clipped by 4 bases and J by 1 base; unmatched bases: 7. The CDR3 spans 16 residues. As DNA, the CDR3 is TGCGCCAGCAGCGGGGGACAGGGGTTCCCGAACACTGAAGCTTTCTTT. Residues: CASSGGQGFPNTEAFF. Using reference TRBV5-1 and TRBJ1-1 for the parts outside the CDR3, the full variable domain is KAGVTQTPRYLIKTRGQQVTLSCSPISGHRSVSWYQQTPGQGLQFLFEYFSETQRNKGNFPGRFSGRQFSNSRSEMNVSTLELGDSALYLCASSGGQGFPNTEAFFGQGTRLTVV.

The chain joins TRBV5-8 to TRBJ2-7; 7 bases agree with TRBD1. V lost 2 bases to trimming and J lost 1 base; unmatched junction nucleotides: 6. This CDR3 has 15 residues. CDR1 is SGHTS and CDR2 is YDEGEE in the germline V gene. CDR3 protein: CASSFPGQISYEQYF. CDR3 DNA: TGTGCCAGCAGCTTTCCGGGACAGATTTCCTACGAGCAGTACTTC.

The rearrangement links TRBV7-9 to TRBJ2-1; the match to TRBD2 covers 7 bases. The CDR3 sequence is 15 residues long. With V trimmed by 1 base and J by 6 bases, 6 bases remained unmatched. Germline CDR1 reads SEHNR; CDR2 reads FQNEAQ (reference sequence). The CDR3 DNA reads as TGTGCCAGCAGCTTAGGCCTAGCGGACACCAATGAGCAGTTCTTC. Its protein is CASSLGLADTNEQFF.

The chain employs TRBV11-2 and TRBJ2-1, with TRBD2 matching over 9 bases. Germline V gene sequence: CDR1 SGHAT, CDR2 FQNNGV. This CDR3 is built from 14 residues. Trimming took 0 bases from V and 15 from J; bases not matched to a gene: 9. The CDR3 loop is CASSLDGGGGSWFF. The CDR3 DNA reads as TGTGCCAGCAGCTTAGATGGCGGGGGGGGGTCGTGGTTCTTC.

In DNA form, the CDR3 reads TGTGCCAGCAGTTTGTCCGGACAAAACTATGGCTACACCTTC. Translation gives CASSLSGQNYGYTF. V gene TRBV27 combines with J gene TRBJ1-2; possibly TRBD1 for D (5 bases). The V and J ends lost 3 bases and 2 bases respectively, with 10 bases between them. The CDR3 sequence is 14 residues long. From germline, CDR1 is MNHEY and CDR2 SMNVEV (reference sequence).

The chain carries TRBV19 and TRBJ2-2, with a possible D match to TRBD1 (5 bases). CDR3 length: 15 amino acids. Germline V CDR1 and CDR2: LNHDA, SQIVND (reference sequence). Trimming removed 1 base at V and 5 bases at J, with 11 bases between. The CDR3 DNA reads TGTGCCAGTAGTATAGCTCCAGGGAAGACCGGGGAGCTGTTTTTT. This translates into CASSIAPGKTGELFF.

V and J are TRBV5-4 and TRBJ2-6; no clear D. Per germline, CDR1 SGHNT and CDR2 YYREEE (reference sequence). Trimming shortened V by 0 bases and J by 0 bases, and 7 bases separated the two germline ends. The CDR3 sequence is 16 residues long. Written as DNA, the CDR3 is TGTGCCAGCAGCTTGGCCTCAGTCTCTGGGGCCAACGTCCTGACTTTC. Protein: CASSLASVSGANVLTF.

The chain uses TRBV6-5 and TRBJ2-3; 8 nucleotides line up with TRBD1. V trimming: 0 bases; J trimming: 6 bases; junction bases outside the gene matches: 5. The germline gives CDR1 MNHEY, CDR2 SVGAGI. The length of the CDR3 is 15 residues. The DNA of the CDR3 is TGTGCCAGCAGTTACTCTCACAGGGGGTACGATACGCAGTATTTT. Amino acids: CASSYSHRGYDTQYF.

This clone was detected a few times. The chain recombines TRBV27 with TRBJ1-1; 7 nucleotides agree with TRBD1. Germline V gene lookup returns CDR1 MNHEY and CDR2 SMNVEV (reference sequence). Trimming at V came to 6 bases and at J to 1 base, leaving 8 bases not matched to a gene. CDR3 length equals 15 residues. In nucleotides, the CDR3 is TGTGCCAGCAGCTCCCCGACAGGGTGGAACACTGAAGCTTTCTTT. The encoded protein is CASSSPTGWNTEAFF.

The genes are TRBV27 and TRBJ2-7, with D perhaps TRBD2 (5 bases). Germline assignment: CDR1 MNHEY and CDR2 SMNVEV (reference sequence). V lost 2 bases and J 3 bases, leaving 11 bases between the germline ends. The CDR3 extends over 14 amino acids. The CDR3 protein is CASSLTIRGYEQYF. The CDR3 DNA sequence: TGTGCCAGCAGTTTAACCATACGGGGCTACGAGCAGTACTTC.

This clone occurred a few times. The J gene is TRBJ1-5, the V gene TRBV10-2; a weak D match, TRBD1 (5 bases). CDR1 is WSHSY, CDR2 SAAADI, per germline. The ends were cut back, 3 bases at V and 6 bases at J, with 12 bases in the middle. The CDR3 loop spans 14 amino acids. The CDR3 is CASSETGGGQPQHF. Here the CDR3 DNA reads TGCGCCAGCAGTGAAACGGGGGGAGGTCAGCCCCAGCATTTT.

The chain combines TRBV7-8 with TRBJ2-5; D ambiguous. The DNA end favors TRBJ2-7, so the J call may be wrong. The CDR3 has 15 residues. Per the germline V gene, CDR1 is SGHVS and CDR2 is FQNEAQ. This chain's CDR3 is CASSPRLAVGSEQYF. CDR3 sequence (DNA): TGTGCCAGCAGCCCCCGATTAGCTGTCGGGTCCGAGCAGTACTTC.

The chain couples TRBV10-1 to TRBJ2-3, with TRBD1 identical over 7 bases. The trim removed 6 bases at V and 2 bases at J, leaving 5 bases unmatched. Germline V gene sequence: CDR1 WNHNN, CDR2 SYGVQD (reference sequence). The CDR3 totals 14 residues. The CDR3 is CASSGTVLTDTQYF. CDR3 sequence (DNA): TGCGCCAGCAGCGGGACAGTCCTCACAGATACGCAGTATTTT.

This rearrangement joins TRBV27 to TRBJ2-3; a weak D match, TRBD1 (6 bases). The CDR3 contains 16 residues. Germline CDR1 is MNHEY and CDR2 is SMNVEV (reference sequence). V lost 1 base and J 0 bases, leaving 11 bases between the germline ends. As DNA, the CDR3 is TGTGCCAGCAGTTTATATACAGGGCCTAGCACAGATACGCAGTATTTT. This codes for CASSLYTGPSTDTQYF.

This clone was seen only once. Here the CDR3 DNA reads TGCGCCAGCAGTCCATCAACTAATGAAAAACTGTTTTTT. Its translation is CASSPSTNEKLFF. The chain has TRBV10-1 and TRBJ1-4; D is ambiguous. CDR3 length: 13 amino acids. CDR1 WNHNN and CDR2 SYGVQD come from the germline V gene (reference sequence). Trimming pared 5 bases from V and 0 bases from J, leaving 4 bases between.

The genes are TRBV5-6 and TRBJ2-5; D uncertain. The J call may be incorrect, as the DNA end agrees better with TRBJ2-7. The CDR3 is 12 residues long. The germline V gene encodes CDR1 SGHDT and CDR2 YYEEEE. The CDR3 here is CASSSHGYEQYF. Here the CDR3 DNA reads TGTGCCAGCAGCTCCCACGGGTACGAGCAGTACTTC.

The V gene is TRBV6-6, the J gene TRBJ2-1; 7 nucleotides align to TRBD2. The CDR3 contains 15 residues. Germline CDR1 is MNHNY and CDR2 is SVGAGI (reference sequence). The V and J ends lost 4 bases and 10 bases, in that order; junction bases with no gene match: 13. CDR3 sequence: CASSLGGQGGGEQFF. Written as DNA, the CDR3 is TGTGCCAGCAGTTTGGGAGGGCAGGGAGGCGGGGAGCAGTTCTTC.

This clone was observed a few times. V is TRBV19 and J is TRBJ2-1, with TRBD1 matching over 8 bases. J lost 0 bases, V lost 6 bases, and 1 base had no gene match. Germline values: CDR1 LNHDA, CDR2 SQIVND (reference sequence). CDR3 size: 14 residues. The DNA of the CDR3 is TGTGCCAGTAGCGGACAGGGCTCCTACAATGAGCAGTTCTTC. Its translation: CASSGQGSYNEQFF.

For the CDR3, the DNA is TGTGCCAGCAGCTTGGCCAGGGTGTCCTACGAGCAGTACTTC. It is translated as CASSLARVSYEQYF. The rearrangement uses TRBV5-5 and TRBJ2-7; weak D call: TRBD1 (5 bases). V dropped 0 bases and J dropped 1 base, with 8 bases sitting between them. The germline V gene has CDR1 SGHKS and CDR2 YYEKEE (reference sequence). CDR3 length equals 14 residues. The full variable domain, completed using reference TRBV5-5 and TRBJ2-7, is DAGVTQSPTHLIKTRGQQVTLRCSPISGHKSVSWYQQVLGQGPQFIFQYYEKEERGRGNFPDRFSARQFPNYSSELNVNALLLGDSALYLCASSLARVSYEQYFGPGTRLTVT.